The clone carrying this TCR beta chain turned up a few times. Its antigen is as yet unknown. The data are from a study of identical twins. Findings and limits, study-wide: Modelling approaches yielded underestimates of out-of-frame TCR alpha sharing between monozygotic twins. Twin-shared out-of-frame alpha sequences were enriched for low generation probability. The study based its conclusions on cross-sectional statistical analysis and did not follow the same donors.

Template switching supplied a universal primer site; unique molecular identifiers were carried on the cDNA. TCRdb analysed the 5' RACE reads with MiXCR anew, one entry per CDR3 protein. The sample records around 670,000 distinct CDR3 sequences, approximately 6.1% being singletons. The germline gives CDR1 LGHNA, CDR2 YSLEER. There are 16 residues in the CDR3. V lost 2 bases and J lost 3, with 17 bases in between. The clonotype was recovered from a man aged 18 to 29 in good health. Sequenced: naive T cells sorted from blood. This chain connects TRBV4-3 to TRBJ2-7, with D perhaps matching TRBD1 (6 bases). The CDR3 bases are TGCGCCAGCAGCCAAAATACAGGGTCGAGTAACTACGAGCAGTACTTC. Translating it yields CASSQNTGSSNYEQYF.